A single sample gave rise to the 13 T cell receptor beta chains below, sequenced in a study of OX40 agonist ivuxolimab in advanced cancers. The library was made by the immunoSEQ multiplex PCR assay. Here the immuneACCESS table is served through TCRdb, limited to in-frame sequences with V and J called. Missing clones are a known gap in these copies; in checked studies unresolved V genes cover under half, and the rest lacks a known reason. This sample holds tens of thousands of clones; 90% to 95% were observed only once. The leading ten clones occupy roughly 2.6% of the sample. The sequenced sample was CD4+ or CD8+ T cells sorted from blood, obtained in a trial of the OX40 agonist ivuxolimab. Receptors were obtained from an adult with an advanced solid tumor such as melanoma, head and neck, liver or kidney cancer.

The chain links TRBV10-3 to TRBJ2-3, with D unclear. Germline V gene sequence: CDR1 ENHRY, CDR2 SYGVKD. The CDR3 extends over 13 amino acids. The V gene lost 0 bases and the J gene lost 6 bases, with 7 bases spanning the gap. CDR3 loop: CAISESEIDTQYF. The CDR3 region has the DNA TGTGCCATCAGTGAGTCCGAGATCGATACGCAGTATTTT.

The rearrangement links TRBV18 to TRBJ2-5; no reliable D call. V was shortened by 0 bases and J by 3 bases, with 11 bases between the two germline ends. CDR3 length equals 15 residues. CDR1 is KGHSH, CDR2 LQKENI, per germline. CDR3 bases: TGTGCCAGCTCACCACCGCTGGCAGCGAAAGAGACCCAGTACTTC. Translated, it gives CASSPPLAAKETQYF.

This rearrangement joins TRBV7-2 to TRBJ2-3, with D uncertain. The germline gives CDR1 SGHTA, CDR2 FQGNSA. The V and J ends lost 3 bases and 2 bases respectively, with 6 bases between them. The CDR3 totals 13 residues. The CDR3 loop reads CASSFTTTDTQYF. The CDR3 bases are TGTGCCAGCAGCTTTACGACCACAGATACGCAGTATTTT.

This chain joins TRBV19 and TRBJ1-3; D remains ambiguous. The CDR3 runs to 14 residues. Germline V lookup: CDR1 LNHDA, CDR2 SQIVND (reference sequence). Trimming left V 0 bases short and J 4 bases short, with 7 bases between. The CDR3 here is CASSIEPRGNTIYF. The CDR3 bases are TGTGCCAGTAGTATAGAACCCAGGGGAAACACCATATATTTT.

The chain has TRBV6-5 and TRBJ1-1; D gene unclear. The CDR3 is 14 residues long. Looked up from germline, CDR1 is MNHEY and CDR2 is SVGAGI. V shed 2 bases and J shed 2 bases, with 9 bases lying between them. CDR3 nucleotides: TGTGCCAGCAGTTACGGCCGTGACAACACTGAAGCTTTCTTT. Translation gives CASSYGRDNTEAFF.

This chain links TRBV7-8 with TRBJ1-1; maybe TRBD1 (5 bases). Germline loops: CDR1 SGHVS, CDR2 FQNEAQ. CDR3 length: 16 amino acids. Trimming pared 0 bases from V and 3 bases from J, leaving 14 bases between. As DNA, the CDR3 is TGTGCCAGCAGCTTAGCGCCGGCAGGGCTTGACACTGAAGCTTTCTTT. It yields the protein CASSLAPAGLDTEAFF.

J is TRBJ2-3 and V is TRBV21-1; the D call in the table, TRBD1, was not verified against the DNA. TRBV21-1 is marked as a pseudogene. The CDR3 contains 14 residues. The CDR3 sequence: CASSKALGGDTQYF. Written as DNA, the CDR3 is TGTGCCAGCAGCAAAGCGCTAGGGGGAGATACGCAGTATTTT.

V and J are TRBV19 and TRBJ2-6, with D possibly matching TRBD1 (7 bases). With 1 base removed from V and 0 bases from J, the gap between germline ends came to 16 bases. CDR3 length: 19 residues. Germline assignment: CDR1 LNHDA and CDR2 SQIVND (reference sequence). CDR3 sequence reads: CASSIVSDRRASGANVLTF. DNA of the CDR3: TGTGCCAGTAGTATAGTTTCGGACAGGAGGGCCTCTGGGGCCAACGTCCTGACTTTC.

The chain uses TRBV19 and TRBJ2-5, with 12 bases fitting TRBD2. V dropped 4 bases and J dropped 1; count of bases not matched to a gene: 19. The CDR3 length is 21 residues. Germline CDR1 reads LNHDA; CDR2 reads SQIVND (reference sequence). CDR3 loop: CASSNDRGMVPGLAGQETQYF. CDR3 nucleotides: TGTGCCAGTAGTAACGACAGGGGAATGGTTCCGGGACTAGCGGGCCAAGAGACCCAGTACTTC. Filled out from reference TRBV19 and TRBJ2-5, the complete variable domain reads DGGITQSPKYLFRKEGQNVTLSCEQNLNHDAMYWYRQDPGQGLRLIYYSQIVNDFQKGDIAEGYSVSREKKESFPLTVTSAQKNPTAFYLCASSNDRGMVPGLAGQETQYFGPGTRLLVL.

V gene TRBV5-1 combines with J gene TRBJ2-5; perhaps TRBD2 as D (6 bases). CDR3 length: 14 residues. Germline-derived CDR1 and CDR2 are SGHRS and YFSETQ. The V gene lost 4 bases and the J gene lost 3 bases, with 13 bases spanning the gap. CDR3 protein: CASSGGLGKETQYF. Here the CDR3 DNA reads TGCGCCAGCAGCGGGGGGTTAGGGAAAGAGACCCAGTACTTC.

DNA of the CDR3: TGCGCCAGCAGCAAGGGACAGAGCACAGATACGCAGTATTTT. This codes for CASSKGQSTDTQYF. This chain joins TRBV5-1 and TRBJ2-3; TRBD1 matches 7 bases. CDR3 size: 14 residues. V gave up 4 bases and J gave up 0 bases; unmatched junction bases: 2. Germline CDR1 and CDR2: SGHRS and YFSETQ.

The chain has TRBV4-3 and TRBJ1-2, with 8 bases aligning to TRBD1. CDR1 is LGHNA and CDR2 is YSLEER in the germline V gene. V lost 1 base, J lost 2 bases, and 3 bases stayed unmatched. CDR3 length: 15 amino acids. Here the CDR3 reads CASSQGTGSNYGYTF. The CDR3 nucleotides read TGCGCCAGCAGCCAAGGGACAGGGTCCAACTATGGCTACACCTTC.

The V gene is TRBV19, the J gene TRBJ2-1; tentatively, D is TRBD1 (6 bases). The germline V gene encodes CDR1 LNHDA and CDR2 SQIVND (reference sequence). This CDR3 has 12 residues. The ends were cut back, 9 bases at V and 10 bases at J, with 16 bases in the middle. This CDR3 reads CASRTQGSEQFF. Here the CDR3 DNA reads TGTGCCAGCCGGACACAGGGTAGCGAGCAGTTCTTC.